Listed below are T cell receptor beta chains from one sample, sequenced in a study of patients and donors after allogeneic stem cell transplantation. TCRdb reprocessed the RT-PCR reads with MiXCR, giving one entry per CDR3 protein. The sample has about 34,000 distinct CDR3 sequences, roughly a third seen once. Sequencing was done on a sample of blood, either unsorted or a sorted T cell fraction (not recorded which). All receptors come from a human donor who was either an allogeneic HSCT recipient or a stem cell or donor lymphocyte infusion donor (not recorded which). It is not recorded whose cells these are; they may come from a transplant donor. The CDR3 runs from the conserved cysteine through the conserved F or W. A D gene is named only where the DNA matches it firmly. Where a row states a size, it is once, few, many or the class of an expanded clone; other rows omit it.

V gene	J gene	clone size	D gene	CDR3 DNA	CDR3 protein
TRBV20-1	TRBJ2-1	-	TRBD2	TGCAGTGCTATTGGACTAGCGGGAGGGATTGAACTCTACAATGAGCAGTTCTTC	CSAIGLAGGIELYNEQFF
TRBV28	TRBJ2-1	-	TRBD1	TGTGCCAGCACCGGGACAGGGGACTTTACAGAGCAGTTCTTC	CASTGTGDFTEQFF
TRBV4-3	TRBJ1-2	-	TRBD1	TGCGCCAGCAGCCAAGGGGCGACAGGGATCTATGGCTACACCTTC	CASSQGATGIYGYTF
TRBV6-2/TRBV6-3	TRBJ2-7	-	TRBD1	TGTGCCAGCGGGGACAGAGTCTACGAGCAGTACTTC	CASGDRVYEQYF
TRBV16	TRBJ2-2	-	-	TGTGCCAGCAGCGTGACTAGTACCGGGGAGCTGTTTTTT	CASSVTSTGELFF
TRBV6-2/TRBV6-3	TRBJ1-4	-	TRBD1	TGTGCCAGCAGTTCGGACAGGAGAGGTGAAAAACTGTTTTTT	CASSSDRRGEKLFF
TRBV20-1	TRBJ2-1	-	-	TGCAGTGCTAGTCTAAGTCCCAATGAGCAGTTCTTC	CSASLSPNEQFF
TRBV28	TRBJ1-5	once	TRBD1	TGTGCCAGCAGTCCGACAGGGTGGGATCAGCCCCAGCATTTT	CASSPTGWDQPQHF
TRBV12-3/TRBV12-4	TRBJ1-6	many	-	TGTGCCAGCAGTTTAGCGGGACCCATCTTCCCCCTCCACTTT	CASSLAGPIFPLHF
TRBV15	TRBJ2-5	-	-	TGTGCCACCAGCAGAGATAGGCAAGGCGAGACCCAGTACTTC	CATSRDRQGETQYF
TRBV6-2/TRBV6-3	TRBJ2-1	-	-	TGTGCCAGCAGTCGACTAGTGGGCCACAATGAGCAGTTCTTC	CASSRLVGHNEQFF
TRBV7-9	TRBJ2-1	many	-	TGTGCCAGCAGCGCTAGCGACTACTCCTACAATGAGCAGTTCTTC	CASSASDYSYNEQFF
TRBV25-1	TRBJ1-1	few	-	TGTGCCAGCAGTCCGGGAATAAACACTGAAGCTTTCTTT	CASSPGINTEAFF
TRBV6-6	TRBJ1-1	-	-	TGTGCCAGCAGTTACAGGGTGAACACTGAAGCTTTCTTT	CASSYRVNTEAFF
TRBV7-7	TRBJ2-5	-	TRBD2	TGTGCCAGCGGAGCGGGGGAGCAAGAGACCCAGTACTTC	CASGAGEQETQYF
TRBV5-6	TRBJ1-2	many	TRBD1	TGTGCCAGCAGCCCCTGGACAGGGGGCGCAGGTTTGGGGGGCTACACCTTC	CASSPWTGGAGLGGYTF
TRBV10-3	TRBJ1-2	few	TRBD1	TGTGCCATCAGTGGAGGCCTGACAGGGGAAGTCAACTATGGCTACACCTTC	CAISGGLTGEVNYGYTF
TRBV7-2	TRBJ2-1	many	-	TGTGCCAGCAACACACTTATAACCTCCTACAATGAGCAGTTCTTC	CASNTLITSYNEQFF
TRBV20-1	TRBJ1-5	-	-	TGCAGTGCTAGAGACTCAGGGAGCAATCAGCCCCAGCATTTT	CSARDSGSNQPQHF
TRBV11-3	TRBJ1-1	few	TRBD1	TGTGCCAGCGGGACAGCGAACACTGAAGCTTTCTTT	CASGTANTEAFF
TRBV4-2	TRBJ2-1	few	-	TGTGCCAGCAGCCAAGTGGGGGCCGTGGGCAATGAGCAGTTCTTC	CASSQVGAVGNEQFF
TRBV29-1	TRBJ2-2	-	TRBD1	TGCAGCGTTGCAGGGGGCCTGAACACCGGGGAGCTGTTTTTT	CSVAGGLNTGELFF